This is a list of T cell receptor beta chains from one sample in a study of blood T cells in healthy people across ages. MiXCR was run by TCRdb on the 5' RACE reads, yielding one entry per CDR3 protein. The data show under 2,000,000 distinct CDR3 sequences, less than 50% seen once. Material: blood. Every receptor here comes from a woman aged 40 to 49 in good health. Both conserved end residues are part of each CDR3. D genes are given only for firm matches. Some rows mark clone size as missing; the rest say once, few, many or name a class of expanded clone.

>TRBV6-2/TRBV6-3|few|TRBD1|TRBJ2-5
CASSYGQGWRETQYF
TGTGCCAGCAGTTACGGACAGGGCTGGAGAGAGACCCAGTACTTC
>TRBV5-1|-|-|TRBJ2-5
CASSVVYQETQYF
TGCGCCAGCAGCGTGGTGTATCAAGAGACCCAGTACTTC
>TRBV5-1|few|TRBD1|TRBJ1-4
CASRAPGQGNEKLFF
TGCGCCAGCAGGGCACCGGGACAGGGTAATGAAAAACTGTTTTTT
>TRBV5-1|-|-|TRBJ1-2
CASSLALGIHGYTF
TGCGCCAGCAGCTTGGCCTTGGGGATCCATGGCTACACCTTC
>TRBV7-2|few|-|TRBJ2-6
CASSLRGALSGANVLTF
TGTGCCAGCAGCTTAAGGGGGGCCTTGTCTGGGGCCAACGTCCTGACTTTC
>TRBV7-2|-|TRBD1|TRBJ1-2
CASSFLAPGQGKGYGYTF
TGTGCCAGCAGCTTTCTCGCTCCGGGACAGGGGAAAGGGTATGGCTACACCTTC
>TRBV21-1|-|-|TRBJ1-5
CASSNDSLNQPQHF
TGTGCCAGCAGCAATGACTCCCTCAATCAGCCCCAGCATTTT
>TRBV3-1|few|-|TRBJ1-2
CATTGPLRDYGYTF
TGTGCAACGACAGGACCACTCAGAGACTATGGCTACACCTTC
>TRBV18|-|TRBD1|TRBJ2-7
CASSPSTGSFYEQYF
TGTGCCAGCTCACCCTCGACAGGGAGTTTCTACGAGCAGTACTTC
>TRBV6-2/TRBV6-3|-|-|TRBJ1-1
CASSRWTGEAFF
TGTGCCAGCAGTCGATGGACGGGGGAAGCTTTCTTT
>TRBV28|-|-|TRBJ2-3
CASSRELQPRTDTQYF
TGTGCCAGCAGCCGAGAGCTACAGCCCCGCACAGATACGCAGTATTTT
>TRBV27|few|-|TRBJ2-4
CASSFNRISGTKNIQYF
TGTGCCAGCAGTTTTAACAGGATTTCGGGGACGAAAAACATTCAGTACTTC
>TRBV20-1|-|-|TRBJ1-4
CSAEEGGEDEKLFF
TGCAGTGCAGAAGAGGGGGGGGAGGACGAAAAACTGTTTTTT
>TRBV27|-|TRBD1|TRBJ1-6
CASRTGGANSPLHF
TGTGCCAGCAGAACAGGGGGCGCGAATTCACCCCTCCACTTT
>TRBV7-2|-|TRBD2|TRBJ2-2
CASSSATWTSGGTGELFF
TGTGCCAGCAGCTCCGCCACTTGGACTAGCGGGGGAACCGGGGAGCTGTTTTTT
>TRBV6-5|few|-|TRBJ2-3
CATGTVGTDTQYF
TGTGCTACTGGAACGGTGGGCACAGATACGCAGTATTTT
>TRBV20-1|few|-|TRBJ2-3
CSARLRGSDTQYF
TGCAGTGCTAGGCTCCGGGGCTCAGATACGCAGTATTTT
>TRBV6-6|-|-|TRBJ2-1
CASTSGSSYNEQFF
TGTGCCAGCACCTCAGGGAGCTCCTACAATGAGCAGTTCTTC
>TRBV20-1|-|-|TRBJ2-7
CSGARGESYEQYF
TGCAGTGGAGCCAGAGGGGAATCCTACGAGCAGTACTTC